The 4 T cell receptor beta chains presented below share a single source sample, sequenced in a study of PD-1 blockade in classical Hodgkin lymphoma. Method: immunoSEQ multiplex PCR; TCRdb's copy keeps in-frame clones and lacks some. The sample lists about 21,000 clones, about 87% seen once, with about 5% in the top ten. The time point was: cycle 4 day 1 (C4D1), after about 6 weeks of nivolumab. After autologous stem cell transplantation all patients relapsed, and prior brentuximab vedotin exposure differed between cohorts. Investigators obtained CD8+ T cells from thawed PBMCs by magnetic negative selection. The source was CD8+ T cells from blood, collected before the fourth cycle of nivolumab. The receptors were sampled from a human donor with classical Hodgkin lymphoma.

The chain uses TRBV13 and TRBJ1-4; D gene uncertain. This CDR3 comprises 14 residues. Germline V lookup: CDR1 PRHDT, CDR2 FYEKMQ (reference sequence). The V gene lost 5 bases and the J gene lost 2 bases, with 9 bases spanning the gap. The CDR3 DNA is TGTGCCAGCAGCCGTAGGTCGACTAATGAAAAACTGTTTTTT. Translating gives CASSRRSTNEKLFF.

This chain links TRBV4-1 with TRBJ2-7, with D perhaps matching TRBD2 (5 bases). The CDR3 spans 15 residues. V lost 1 base and J lost 4, with 14 bases in between. Per germline, CDR1 MGHRA and CDR2 YSYEKL. CDR3 residues: CASSQGSRGTYEQYF. The CDR3 DNA follows: TGCGCCAGCAGCCAAGGGTCTCGGGGAACATACGAGCAGTACTTC.

The chain carries TRBV4-2 and TRBJ1-1, with unresolved D. V was clipped by 2 bases and J by 7 bases, with 14 bases between them. Germline V gene lookup returns CDR1 LGHNA and CDR2 YNFKEQ. The CDR3 is made up of 14 amino acids. CDR3 nucleotides: TGTGCCAGCAGCCAACCCCGAGAGGACGGTGAAGCTTTCTTT. This codes for CASSQPREDGEAFF.

The chain combines TRBV6-6 with TRBJ2-5; 7 positions agree with TRBD2. The CDR3 consists of 15 residues. The ends lost 0 bases at V and 4 bases at J; junction bases unmatched: 5. The V gene's germline CDR1 is MNHNY and CDR2 SVGAGI (reference sequence). CDR3 in DNA: TGTGCCAGCAGTTACTCGAGTGGCGGGAGAGAGACCCAGTACTTC. Residues: CASSYSSGGRETQYF.